This TCR beta chain was captured by sequencing in a study of regulatory T cells in long-lasting Graves disease. Study outcomes and limitations: Segments TRBV28, TRBJ1-2 and TRBJ2-5 showed preferential usage in persistent disease.

The V gene's germline CDR1 is SEHNR and CDR2 FQNEAQ (reference sequence). Between the trimmed V and J ends, which lost 1 base and 5 bases, there was a span of 6 bases. The CDR3 extends over 13 amino acids. Relying on iRepertoire HTBI primers and Arm-PCR of CDR3 regions, the team built TCR beta libraries. TCRdb redid the calling of the multiplex PCR reads with MiXCR, one entry per CDR3 protein. The sample lists approximately 400,000 distinct CDR3 sequences; more than 12% were seen once. This clonotype was recorded many times. The target antigen is unknown. The time point is: newly diagnosed GD, antithyroid drugs for less than 3 months. With RNA extracted from PBMCs as input, the TCR library was made. This same sample was also part of a study on T cells in Graves' hyperthyroidism and ophthalmopathy. That source notes: Uncontrolled infection, other autoimmune disease, pregnancy or lactation barred patients from enrollment. Most expanded thyroid clonotypes above 0.001 also appeared in blood. A model of 13 V-J features distinguished ophthalmopathy from stable hyperthyroidism.

The material sequenced was peripheral blood mononuclear cells (PBMCs), taken at new diagnosis, from a patient treated with antithyroid drugs. The rearrangement uses TRBV7-9 and TRBJ1-5; D uncertain. The sequence derives from a woman aged 30 to 39 with Graves disease. The CDR3 DNA follows: TGTGCCAGCAGCTTAGGCGGCGATCAGCCCCAGCATTTT. This translates into CASSLGGDQPQHF. The full variable domain, in which reference TRBV7-9 and TRBJ1-5 provide the parts outside the CDR3, is DTGVSQNPRHKITKRGQNVTFRCDPISEHNRLYWYRQTLGQGPEFLTYFQNEAQLEKSRLLSDRFSAERPKGSFSTLEIQRTEQGDSAMYLCASSLGGDQPQHFGDGTRLSIL.